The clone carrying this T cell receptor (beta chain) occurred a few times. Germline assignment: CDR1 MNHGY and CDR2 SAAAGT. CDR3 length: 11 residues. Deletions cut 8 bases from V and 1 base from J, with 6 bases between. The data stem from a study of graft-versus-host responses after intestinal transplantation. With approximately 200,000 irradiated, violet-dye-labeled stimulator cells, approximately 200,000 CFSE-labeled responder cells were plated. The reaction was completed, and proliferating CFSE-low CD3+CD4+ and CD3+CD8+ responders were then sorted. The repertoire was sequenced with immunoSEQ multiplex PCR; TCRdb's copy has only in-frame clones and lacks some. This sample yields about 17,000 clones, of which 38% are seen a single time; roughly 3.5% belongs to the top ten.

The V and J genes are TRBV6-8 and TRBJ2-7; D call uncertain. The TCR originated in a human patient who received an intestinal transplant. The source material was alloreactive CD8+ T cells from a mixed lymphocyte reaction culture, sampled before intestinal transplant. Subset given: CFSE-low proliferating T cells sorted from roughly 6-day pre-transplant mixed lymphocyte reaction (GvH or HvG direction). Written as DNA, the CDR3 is TGTGCCAGCGGCATTTCCTACGAGCAGTACTTC. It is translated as CASGISYEQYF.